This T cell receptor (beta chain) was sequenced during a study of identifying expanded T cells in peripheral blood. Germline V gives CDR1 SGHTA, CDR2 FQGNSA. This CDR3 has 11 residues. V lost 5 bases to trimming and J lost 4 bases, with 6 bases between them. The study, taken as a whole, reports: Differentially abundant clones: 0.95 to 1.5 between replicates, 16.4 at roughly 15 days, approximately 19 at four.

No infections or other immune events were documented during collection. A word on this clone: Its antigen is currently unknown.

TCRdb's table, derived via immunoSEQ multiplex PCR, lists solely in-frame clones and lacks some. The sample holds 75,000 to 95,000 clones; 89% are singletons and the top ten take approximately 2.6%. Sample: blood. This chain links TRBV7-2 with TRBJ2-7; D gene unclear. This receptor was obtained from a person aged 18-70 years in good health. The CDR3 coding sequence is TGTGCCAGCAGCCATGGGTACGAGCAGTACTTC. Translated: CASSHGYEQYF.